The entry that follows covers one TCR beta chain sequence. This entry is derived from a study of Graves' ophthalmopathy and Graves' hyperthyroidism. About the research overall: Hyperthyroidism was considered stable when no ophthalmopathy appeared within 18 months of follow-up.

Patients were diagnosed from clinical symptoms, serum thyroxine, TRAb, thyroid ultrasound and orbital computed tomography. V lost 8 bases and J 0 bases, leaving 16 bases between the germline ends. The germline V gene encodes CDR1 SNHLY and CDR2 FYNNEI. CDR3 length equals 15 residues. RNA transcripts were the source from which TCR beta CDR3 regions were amplified. HTBI primers were used in a first-round RT-PCR, which preceded a second-round multiplex PCR. One entry per CDR3 protein results from TCRdb running MiXCR on the multiplex PCR reads. The sample lists around 1.1 million distinct CDR3 sequences; roughly two fifths were seen once.

This sequence was found in an adult man with Graves' hyperthyroidism. Sequenced sample: peripheral blood or thyroid tissue (not recorded which). This sequence joins TRBV2 and TRBJ1-2; D gene ambiguous. CDR3 nucleotide sequence: TGTGCCAGCGGGGTGGCCTTGCTAGCTAACTATGGCTACACCTTC. Its protein product is CASGVALLANYGYTF. The full variable domain, in which reference TRBV2 and TRBJ1-2 provide the parts outside the CDR3, is EPEVTQTPSHQVTQMGQEVILRCVPISNHLYFYWYRQILGQKVEFLVSFYNNEISEKSEIFDDQFSVERPDGSNFTLKIRSTKLEDSAMYFCASGVALLANYGYTFGSGTRLTVV.